The clone carrying this T cell receptor (beta chain) has just a few counts. This sample is part of a study of T-cell memory formation after mild COVID-19. Each CDR3 protein gets one entry after TCRdb re-called the 5' RACE reads with MiXCR. The table lists 180,000 or so distinct CDR3 sequences, around 10% of them singletons. There are 16 residues in the CDR3. The germline V gene encodes CDR1 SGHTA and CDR2 FQGNSA. Trimming at V came to 6 bases and at J to 7 bases, leaving 11 bases not matched to a gene. Sequencing used PBMCs or a T cell subset sorted from them (not recorded which). The rearrangement uses TRBV7-2 and TRBJ2-2, with 10 bases fitting TRBD1. The origin of this receptor is a man aged 18-30 years who had mild COVID-19 (a few samples of this study predate the infection). Cell type and time point are not known. The CDR3 coding sequence is TGTGCCAGCAGTCGACCGGGACAGGGGTATAACGGGGAGCTGTTTTTT. The encoded protein is CASSRPGQGYNGELFF. The whole variable domain, filled in from reference TRBV7-2 and TRBJ2-2, reads GAGVSQSPSNKVTEKGKDVELRCDPISGHTALYWYRQSLGQGLEFLIYFQGNSAPDKSGLPSDRFSAERTGGSVSTLTIQRTQQEDSAVYLCASSRPGQGYNGELFFGEGSRLTVL.